Below are 12 T cell receptor beta chains sequenced from a single sample in a study of blood T cell repertoires in COVID-19. Profiling relied on immunoSEQ multiplex PCR, and the TCRdb table lists in-frame clones only, not all of them. This sample carries about 280,000 clones, approximately 91% of them seen once, and the ten largest clones take just under 0.95%. The sample was peripheral blood. These receptors all stem from a woman between 40 and 55 years old who had recovered from COVID-19.

The CDR3 region has the DNA TGTGCCAGCAGTCCTAGCGGGAGGGTGGCCGAGCAGTACTTC. This codes for CASSPSGRVAEQYF. This chain connects TRBV27 to TRBJ2-7; 12 bases are shared with TRBD2. CDR1 and CDR2 (germline): MNHEY, SMNVEV (reference sequence). Trimming removed 5 bases from V and 6 bases from J; junction bases left unmatched: 5. The CDR3 consists of 14 residues.

This chain uses TRBV19 with TRBJ2-7; TRBD2 matches at 8 bases. The CDR3 covers 15 residues. V gave up 5 bases and J gave up 3 bases; unmatched junction bases: 9. Germline V gene lookup returns CDR1 LNHDA and CDR2 SQIVND (reference sequence). The CDR3 nucleotides are TGTGCCAGTAGTGCCAGGACTAGCAGGGACTACGAGCAGTACTTC. Protein product: CASSARTSRDYEQYF. The full variable domain, its missing parts supplied by reference TRBV19 and TRBJ2-7, is DGGITQSPKYLFRKEGQNVTLSCEQNLNHDAMYWYRQDPGQGLRLIYYSQIVNDFQKGDIAEGYSVSREKKESFPLTVTSAQKNPTAFYLCASSARTSRDYEQYFGPGTRLTVT.

The rearrangement links TRBV19 to TRBJ2-1; 11 bases agree with TRBD2. This CDR3 is 14 amino acids long. The germline CDR1 and CDR2 sequences are LNHDA and SQIVND (reference sequence). With V trimmed by 5 bases and J by 10 bases, 7 bases remained unmatched. The CDR3: CASSATSGGVEQFF. The CDR3 nucleotides are TGTGCCAGTAGTGCCACTAGCGGGGGCGTCGAGCAGTTCTTC.

The chain couples TRBV30 to TRBJ2-3, with a weak D call TRBD2 (6 bases). The V gene's germline CDR1 is GTSNPN and CDR2 SVGIG (reference sequence). Trimming removed 4 bases from V and 5 bases from J, with 16 bases in between. The CDR3 length is 14 residues. CDR3 sequence: CAWNKWRDKDTQYF. The CDR3 DNA reads TGTGCCTGGAACAAATGGCGGGATAAAGATACGCAGTATTTT. The full variable domain, its missing parts supplied by reference TRBV30 and TRBJ2-3, is SQTIHQWPATLVQPVGSPLSLECTVEGTSNPNLYWYRQAAGRGLQLLFYSVGIGQISSEVPQNLSASRPQDRQFILSSKKLLLSDSGFYLCAWNKWRDKDTQYFGPGTRLTVL.

V gene TRBV20-1 combines with J gene TRBJ1-4; D remains ambiguous. Germline assignment: CDR1 DFQATT and CDR2 SNEGSKA (reference sequence). The V end was cut by 5 bases, the J end by 5 bases, with 3 bases between. There are 10 residues in the CDR3. The CDR3 reads CSAQNEKLFF. The CDR3 DNA follows: TGCAGTGCTCAGAATGAAAAACTGTTTTTT.

The rearrangement uses TRBV3-1 (or the pseudogene TRBV3-2) and TRBJ2-5; 7 positions agree with TRBD2. The CDR3 is 13 residues long. Unmatched junction bases numbered 5, after V lost 6 bases and J lost 4 bases. Germline assignment: CDR1 LGHDT and CDR2 YNNKEL (reference sequence). CDR3 in amino acids: CASRGGPGETQYF. The CDR3 nucleotides are TGTGCCAGCAGGGGAGGGCCGGGAGAGACCCAGTACTTC.

The chain links TRBV14 to TRBJ1-2; 9 positions agree with TRBD1. Germline V gene data show CDR1 as SGHDN and CDR2 as FVKESK. This CDR3 contains 16 residues. The V gene end was trimmed by 3 bases and the J gene end by 4 bases; junction bases not matched to a gene: 9. The CDR3 loop reads CASSQEDRGYIYGYTF. CDR3 nucleotide sequence: TGTGCCAGCAGCCAGGAGGACAGGGGATATATCTATGGCTACACCTTC.

This chain uses TRBV19 with TRBJ1-1, with a tentative D call TRBD1 (5 bases). The CDR3 is 16 residues long. Trimming took off 1 base at V and 1 base at J, with 13 bases between the two ends. CDR1 is LNHDA and CDR2 is SQIVND in the germline V gene (reference sequence). This chain's CDR3 is CASSIAPDRSNTEAFF. As DNA, the CDR3 is TGTGCCAGTAGTATAGCCCCTGACAGATCGAACACTGAAGCTTTCTTT.

The V call is TRBV6-5, the J call TRBJ2-7; TRBD2 matches at 8 bases. The CDR3 totals 12 residues. The trim removed 5 bases at V and 12 bases at J, leaving 9 bases unmatched. Germline CDR1 is MNHEY and CDR2 is SVGAGI. CDR3 residues: CASSLPGGPAYF. Written as DNA, the CDR3 is TGTGCCAGCAGTCTCCCGGGAGGGCCGGCGTACTTC.

The CDR3 region has the DNA TGTGCCAGCAGCTATCAGGGGAATCCCGGGGAGCTGTTTTTT. Amino acids: CASSYQGNPGELFF. This sequence joins TRBV7-9 and TRBJ2-2; possible D gene TRBD1, 6 bases. This CDR3 has 14 residues. Germline CDR1 SEHNR, CDR2 FQNEAQ (reference sequence). V lost 4 bases and J lost 6, with 12 bases in between.

The chain has TRBV10-1 and TRBJ2-3, with D unclear. V was trimmed by 3 bases and J by 6 bases, leaving 13 bases between them. This CDR3 has 14 amino acids. Germline V lookup: CDR1 WNHNN, CDR2 SYGVQD (reference sequence). The CDR3 sequence is CASSDSRYKDTQYF. DNA of the CDR3: TGCGCCAGCAGTGACTCGCGGTATAAGGATACGCAGTATTTT.

Worth noting for this clone: Within the sample, other DNA sequences also encode this same CDR3. The chain recombines TRBV6-1 with TRBJ1-2; perhaps TRBD1 as D (6 bases). Germline V lookup: CDR1 MNHNS, CDR2 SASEGT. This CDR3 comprises 13 residues. V gave up 1 base and J gave up 8 bases, with 11 bases separating them. The CDR3 reads CASSEGTVGGYTF. The CDR3, as DNA: TGTGCCAGCAGTGAAGGGACAGTTGGCGGCTACACCTTC.